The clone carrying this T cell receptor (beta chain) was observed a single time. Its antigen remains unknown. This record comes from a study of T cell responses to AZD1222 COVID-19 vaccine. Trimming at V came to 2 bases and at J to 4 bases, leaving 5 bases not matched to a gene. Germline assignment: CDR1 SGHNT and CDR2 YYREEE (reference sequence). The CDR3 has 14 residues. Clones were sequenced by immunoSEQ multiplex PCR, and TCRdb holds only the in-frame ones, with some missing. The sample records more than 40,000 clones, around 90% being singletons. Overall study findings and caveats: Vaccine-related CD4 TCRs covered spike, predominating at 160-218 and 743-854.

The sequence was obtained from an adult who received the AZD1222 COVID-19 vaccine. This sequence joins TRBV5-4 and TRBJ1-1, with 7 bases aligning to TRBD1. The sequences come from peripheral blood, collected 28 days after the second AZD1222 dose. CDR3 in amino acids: CASSLEQGRTEAFF. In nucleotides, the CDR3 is TGTGCCAGCAGCTTAGAACAGGGGCGCACTGAAGCTTTCTTT.